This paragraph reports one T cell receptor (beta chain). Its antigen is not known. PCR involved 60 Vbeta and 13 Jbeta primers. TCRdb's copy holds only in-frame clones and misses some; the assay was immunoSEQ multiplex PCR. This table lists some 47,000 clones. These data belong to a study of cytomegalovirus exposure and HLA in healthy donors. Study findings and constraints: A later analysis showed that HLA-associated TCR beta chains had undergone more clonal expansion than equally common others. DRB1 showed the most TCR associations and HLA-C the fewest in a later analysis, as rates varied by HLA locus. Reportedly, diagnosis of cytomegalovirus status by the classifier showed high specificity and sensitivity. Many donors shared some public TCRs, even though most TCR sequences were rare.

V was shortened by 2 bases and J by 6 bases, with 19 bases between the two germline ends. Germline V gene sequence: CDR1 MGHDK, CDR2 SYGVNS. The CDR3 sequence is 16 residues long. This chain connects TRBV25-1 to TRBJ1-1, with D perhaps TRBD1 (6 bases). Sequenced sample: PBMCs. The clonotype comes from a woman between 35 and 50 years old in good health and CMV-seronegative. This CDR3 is CASSEGTGKAVPEAFF. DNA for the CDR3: TGTGCCAGCAGTGAAGGTACAGGGAAGGCTGTGCCTGAAGCTTTCTTT. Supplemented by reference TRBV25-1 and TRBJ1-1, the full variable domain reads EADIYQTPRYLVIGTGKKITLECSQTMGHDKMYWYQQDPGMELHLIHYSYGVNSTEKGDLSSESTVSRIRTEHFPLTLESARPSHTSQYLCASSEGTGKAVPEAFFGQGTRLTVV.